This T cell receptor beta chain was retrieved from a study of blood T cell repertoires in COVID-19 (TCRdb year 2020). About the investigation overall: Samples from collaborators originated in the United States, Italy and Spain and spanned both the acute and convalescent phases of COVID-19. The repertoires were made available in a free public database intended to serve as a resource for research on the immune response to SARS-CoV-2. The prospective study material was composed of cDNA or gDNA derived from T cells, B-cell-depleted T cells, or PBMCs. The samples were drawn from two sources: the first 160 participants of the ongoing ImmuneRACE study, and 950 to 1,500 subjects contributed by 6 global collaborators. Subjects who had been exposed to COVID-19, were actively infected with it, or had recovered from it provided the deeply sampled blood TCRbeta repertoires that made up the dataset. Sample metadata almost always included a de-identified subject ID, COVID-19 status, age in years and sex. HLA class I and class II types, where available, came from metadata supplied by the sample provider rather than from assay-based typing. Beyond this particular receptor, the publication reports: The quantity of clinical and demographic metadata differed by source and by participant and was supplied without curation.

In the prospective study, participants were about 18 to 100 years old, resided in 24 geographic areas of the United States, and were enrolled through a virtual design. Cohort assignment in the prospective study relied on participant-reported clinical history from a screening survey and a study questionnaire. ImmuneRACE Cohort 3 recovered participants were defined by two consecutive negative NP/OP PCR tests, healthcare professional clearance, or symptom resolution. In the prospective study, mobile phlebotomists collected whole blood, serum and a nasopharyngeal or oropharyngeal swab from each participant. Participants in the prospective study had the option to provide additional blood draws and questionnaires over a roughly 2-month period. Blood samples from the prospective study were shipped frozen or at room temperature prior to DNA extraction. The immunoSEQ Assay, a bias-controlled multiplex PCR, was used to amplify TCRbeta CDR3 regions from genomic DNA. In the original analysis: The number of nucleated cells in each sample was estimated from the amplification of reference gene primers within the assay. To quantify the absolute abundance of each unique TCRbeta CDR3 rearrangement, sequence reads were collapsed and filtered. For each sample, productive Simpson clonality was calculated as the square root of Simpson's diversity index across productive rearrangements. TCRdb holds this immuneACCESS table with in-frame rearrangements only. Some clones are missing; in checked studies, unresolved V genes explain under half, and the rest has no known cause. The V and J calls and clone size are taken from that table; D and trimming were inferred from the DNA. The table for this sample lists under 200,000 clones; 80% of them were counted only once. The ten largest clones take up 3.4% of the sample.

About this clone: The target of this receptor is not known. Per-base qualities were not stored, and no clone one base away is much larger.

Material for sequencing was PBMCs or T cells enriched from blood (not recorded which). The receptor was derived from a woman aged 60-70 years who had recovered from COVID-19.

The DNA sequence is given as TGTGCCAGCAGTGGCCCTTGGGGACAGGGGGCTCATTATGAGCAGTTCTTC. Translated, this gives CASSGPWGQGAHYEQFF. Recombination connected TRBV27 to TRBJ2-1; TRBD1 fits 12 bases in the junction. V has 5 bases trimmed and J has 8 bases trimmed; junction bases matching no gene number 13. The CDR3 numbers 17 residues from cysteine through phenylalanine. The CDR3 DNA has 51 bases and is translated from base 1. CDR1 and CDR2, looked up from the germline V gene (reference sequence), are MNHEY and SMNVEV.